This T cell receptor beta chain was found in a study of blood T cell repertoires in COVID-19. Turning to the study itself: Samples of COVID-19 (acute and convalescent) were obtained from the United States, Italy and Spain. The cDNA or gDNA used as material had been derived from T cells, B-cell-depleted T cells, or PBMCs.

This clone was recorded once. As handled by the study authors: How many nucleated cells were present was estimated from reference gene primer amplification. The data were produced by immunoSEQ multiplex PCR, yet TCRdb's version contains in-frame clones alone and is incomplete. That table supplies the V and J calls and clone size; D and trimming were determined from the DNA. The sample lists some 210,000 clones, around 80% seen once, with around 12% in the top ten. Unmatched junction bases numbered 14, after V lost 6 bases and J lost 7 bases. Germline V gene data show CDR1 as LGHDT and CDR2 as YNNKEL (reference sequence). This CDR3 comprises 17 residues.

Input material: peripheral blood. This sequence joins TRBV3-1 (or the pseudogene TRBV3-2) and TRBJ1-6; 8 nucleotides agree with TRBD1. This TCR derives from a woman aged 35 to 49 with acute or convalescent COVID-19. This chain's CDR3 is CASRAEQGARGNSPLHF. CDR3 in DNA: TGTGCCAGCAGAGCGGAGCAGGGGGCAAGAGGCAATTCACCCCTCCACTTT.